This T cell receptor beta chain was retrieved from a study of T cell responses to AZD1222 COVID-19 vaccine. CDR1 MNHEY and CDR2 SVGAGI come from the germline V gene. This CDR3 is 16 amino acids long. Trimming at V came to 1 base and at J to 4 bases, leaving 7 bases not matched to a gene. The method was immunoSEQ multiplex PCR; TCRdb's version includes in-frame clones alone and lacks a portion of them. The repertoire includes tens of thousands of clones, about 80% of them detected once, and 9.5% to 13% sits in the top ten. This receptor was taken from an adult in good health. The source material was peripheral blood, sampled on day 0 of AZD1222 vaccination. The rearrangement joins TRBV6-5 to TRBJ1-2; 9 bases fit TRBD1. For the CDR3, the DNA is TGTGCCAGCAGTTACTTGGGGACAGGGATAGGCTATGGCTACACCTTC. As protein: CASSYLGTGIGYGYTF.